The 15 T cell receptor beta chains listed next were all sequenced from one sample in a study of control samples from healthy donors and cancer patients. Profiling relied on immunoSEQ multiplex PCR, and the TCRdb table lists in-frame clones only, not all of them. The sample has around 160,000 clones; approximately 93% are singletons. Sequenced input: blood. The receptors originated from a young man in good health.

The chain links TRBV7-9 to TRBJ2-2; D perhaps matches TRBD1 (5 bases). The CDR3 has 14 residues. V shed 5 bases and J shed 3 bases, with 10 bases lying between them. Germline V gives CDR1 SEHNR, CDR2 FQNEAQ (reference sequence). CDR3 DNA sequence: TGTGCCAGCAGCCCAGGGTATTACACCGGGGAGCTGTTTTTT. This encodes CASSPGYYTGELFF.

This clone was seen only once. This chain links TRBV4-1 with TRBJ2-1; 11 bases line up with TRBD2. Trimming removed 6 bases from V and 2 bases from J; junction bases left unmatched: 6. Germline CDR1 and CDR2: MGHRA and YSYEKL. The CDR3 extends over 16 amino acids. The CDR3 nucleotides read TGCGCCAGCAGACCCGATAGCGGGGGGGCCTACAATGAGCAGTTCTTC. Protein: CASRPDSGGAYNEQFF.

The genes are TRBV6-1 and TRBJ1-6, with TRBD1 matching 8 bases. J was trimmed by 8 bases and V by 4 bases; bases with no gene match: 10. CDR3 size: 16 residues. Germline V gene lookup returns CDR1 MNHNS and CDR2 SASEGT. As DNA, the CDR3 is TGTGCCAGCAGTGCCCGACAGGGGATTTCGTATTCACCCCTCCACTTT. Translation gives CASSARQGISYSPLHF.

The V gene is TRBV4-3, the J gene TRBJ1-1; D not certain. Trimming took 0 bases from V and 0 from J, leaving 5 bases between them. CDR3 length: 14 amino acids. Germline V gene data show CDR1 as LGHNA and CDR2 as YSLEER. CDR3 region: CASSQDSVNTEAFF. In DNA, the CDR3 is TGCGCCAGCAGCCAAGACTCGGTGAACACTGAAGCTTTCTTT.

The chain recombines TRBV30 with TRBJ1-1, with D hard to call. CDR1 and CDR2 (germline): GTSNPN, SVGIG (reference sequence). V lost 0 bases and J lost 3, with 14 bases in between. The CDR3 extends over 15 amino acids. The CDR3 coding sequence is TGTGCCTGGAGTGTTGGAGCCGCGGCGGACACTGAAGCTTTCTTT. This codes for CAWSVGAAADTEAFF.

The chain carries TRBV29-1 and TRBJ1-1; TRBD1 agrees at 7 bases. The CDR3 runs to 14 residues. CDR1 and CDR2 from the germline V gene are SQVTM and ANQGSEA. Trimming cost V 4 bases and J 1 base; bases outside gene matches: 6. CDR3 bases: TGCAGCGTTGGACAGGGTGGCTGGAACACTGAAGCTTTCTTT. It is translated as CSVGQGGWNTEAFF.

The chain links TRBV19 to TRBJ2-1; TRBD2 agrees at 7 bases. CDR1 and CDR2 (germline): LNHDA, SQIVND (reference sequence). This CDR3 region has 12 residues. V lost 3 bases, J lost 8 bases, and 1 base stayed unmatched. The CDR3 region is CASSMRGYEQFF. CDR3 in DNA: TGTGCCAGTAGTATGCGGGGGTATGAGCAGTTCTTC.

This rearrangement joins TRBV5-1 to TRBJ2-2; D remains ambiguous. Germline lookup yields CDR1 SGHRS and CDR2 YFSETQ. The CDR3 runs to 13 residues. V lost 1 base and J 6 bases, leaving 7 bases between the germline ends. The CDR3 here is CASSLLEPGELFF. CDR3 bases: TGCGCCAGCAGCTTGTTAGAGCCCGGGGAGCTGTTTTTT.

The count of this clone is one. The chain combines TRBV3-1 (or the pseudogene TRBV3-2) with TRBJ1-2; D is undetermined. The CDR3 is 14 amino acids. V was trimmed by 4 bases and J by 3 bases, leaving 12 bases between them. Looked up from germline, CDR1 is LGHDT and CDR2 is YNNKEL (reference sequence). The CDR3 sequence: CASSPRYGDYGYTF. The CDR3 region has the DNA TGTGCCAGCAGCCCTCGGTACGGGGACTATGGCTACACCTTC.

V gene TRBV19 combines with J gene TRBJ2-1; 9 bases are shared with TRBD2. Per germline, CDR1 LNHDA and CDR2 SQIVND (reference sequence). Trimming at V came to 5 bases and at J to 4 bases, leaving 6 bases not matched to a gene. CDR3 length: 15 amino acids. CDR3 nucleotide sequence: TGTGCCAGTAGTCTTAGCGGGAGTAATTACAATGAGCAGTTCTTC. This translates into CASSLSGSNYNEQFF. The complete variable domain, with remaining parts taken from reference TRBV19 and TRBJ2-1, reads DGGITQSPKYLFRKEGQNVTLSCEQNLNHDAMYWYRQDPGQGLRLIYYSQIVNDFQKGDIAEGYSVSREKKESFPLTVTSAQKNPTAFYLCASSLSGSNYNEQFFGPGTRLTVL.

The CDR3: CASSQKGANYGYTF. The CDR3 DNA reads TGTGCCAGCAGCCAAAAGGGGGCTAACTATGGCTACACCTTC. The chain uses TRBV3-1 (or the pseudogene TRBV3-2) and TRBJ1-2; weak D call: TRBD1 (6 bases). The CDR3 has 14 residues. Germline values: CDR1 LGHDT, CDR2 YNNKEL (reference sequence). Trimming shortened V by 2 bases and J by 0 bases, and 7 bases separated the two germline ends.

V is TRBV2 and J is TRBJ2-1, with a tentative D call TRBD1 (6 bases). From germline, CDR1 is SNHLY and CDR2 FYNNEI. The CDR3 is 16 residues long. V lost 7 bases and J lost 3, with 19 bases in between. The chain's CDR3 is CASTDTGTTIYNEQFF. The CDR3, as DNA: TGTGCCAGCACAGACACCGGGACAACTATCTACAATGAGCAGTTCTTC. Complete variable domain (other parts from reference TRBV2 and TRBJ2-1): EPEVTQTPSHQVTQMGQEVILRCVPISNHLYFYWYRQILGQKVEFLVSFYNNEISEKSEIFDDQFSVERPDGSNFTLKIRSTKLEDSAMYFCASTDTGTTIYNEQFFGPGTRLTVL.

The V and J genes are TRBV7-3 and TRBJ2-1, with 11 bases identical to TRBD2. J gave up 6 bases and V 4 bases, and 8 bases lay outside the gene matches. This CDR3 is built from 16 residues. Germline V gene lookup returns CDR1 SGHTA and CDR2 FQGTGA. The CDR3 protein is CASSSRTSGRPNEQFF. The CDR3 nucleotides are TGTGCCAGCAGCTCCCGGACTAGCGGGCGACCCAATGAGCAGTTCTTC.

The chain joins TRBV6-5 to TRBJ1-6, with 8 bases lining up with TRBD1. V was clipped by 6 bases and J by 6 bases; unmatched bases: 4. This CDR3 is 14 amino acids long. Germline CDR1 and CDR2: MNHEY and SVGAGI. CDR3 protein: CASSRTGFNSPLHF. CDR3 coding DNA: TGTGCCAGCAGCAGGACAGGGTTTAATTCACCCCTCCACTTT.

The chain employs TRBV28 and TRBJ1-1, with D unresolved. The CDR3 loop spans 12 amino acids. Germline V gene data show CDR1 as MDHEN and CDR2 as SYDVKM. V lost 5 bases and J lost 1, with 5 bases in between. The CDR3 sequence is CASSVGNTEAFF. As DNA, the CDR3 is TGTGCCAGCAGTGTTGGGAACACTGAAGCTTTCTTT.